Sequencing of this T cell receptor (beta chain) was carried out in a study of CD8+ T cells in alopecia areata. Overall study context: Among treated patients, oral tofacitinib was administered at 5 to 10 mg twice daily. General observations from the study: Scalp clonality and expanded CD8+ clones among the top 100 fell significantly with tofacitinib.

Germline CDR1 and CDR2: MGHDK and SYGVNS. Trimming left V 5 bases short and J 2 bases short, with 16 bases between. The CDR3 spans 15 residues. Concerning this clone itself: Its specificity is unknown.

After isolation, RNA underwent reverse transcription to generate cDNA as the sequencing template. Here immunoSEQ multiplex PCR was the method, and the copy in TCRdb shows in-frame clones only, minus some. The sample lists 95,000 to 150,000 clones, more than 40% occurring once. Treatment described: oral pan-JAK inhibitor, 5-10 mg twice daily. The receptor comes from a human donor with alopecia areata. Here the sequenced sample was CD4+ T cells sorted from blood, taken at week 4, from a patient treated with tofacitinib. The chain has TRBV25-1 and TRBJ2-7, with D hard to call. This chain's CDR3 is CASSSTSASAYEQYF. In DNA, the CDR3 is TGTGCCAGCAGTTCCACCTCCGCAAGCGCCTACGAGCAGTACTTC.